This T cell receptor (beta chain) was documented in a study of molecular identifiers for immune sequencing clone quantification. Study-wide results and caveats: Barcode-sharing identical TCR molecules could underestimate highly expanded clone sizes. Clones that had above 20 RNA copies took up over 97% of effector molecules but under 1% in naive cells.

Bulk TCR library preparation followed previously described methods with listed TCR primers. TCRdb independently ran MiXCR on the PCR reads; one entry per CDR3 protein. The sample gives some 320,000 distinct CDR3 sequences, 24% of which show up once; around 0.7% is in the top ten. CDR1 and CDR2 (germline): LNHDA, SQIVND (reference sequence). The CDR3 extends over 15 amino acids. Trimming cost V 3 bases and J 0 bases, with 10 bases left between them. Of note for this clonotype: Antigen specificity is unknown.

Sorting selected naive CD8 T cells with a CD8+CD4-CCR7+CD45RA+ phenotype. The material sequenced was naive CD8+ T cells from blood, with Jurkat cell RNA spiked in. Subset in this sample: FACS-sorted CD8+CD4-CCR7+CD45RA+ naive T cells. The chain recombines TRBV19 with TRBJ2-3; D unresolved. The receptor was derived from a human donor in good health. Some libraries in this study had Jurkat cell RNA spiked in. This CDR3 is CASSIGIVSTDTQYF. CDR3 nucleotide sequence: TGTGCCAGTAGTATCGGAATAGTGAGCACAGATACGCAGTATTTT. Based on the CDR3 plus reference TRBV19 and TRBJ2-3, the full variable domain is DGGITQSPKYLFRKEGQNVTLSCEQNLNHDAMYWYRQDPGQGLRLIYYSQIVNDFQKGDIAEGYSVSREKKESFPLTVTSAQKNPTAFYLCASSIGIVSTDTQYFGPGTRLTVL.